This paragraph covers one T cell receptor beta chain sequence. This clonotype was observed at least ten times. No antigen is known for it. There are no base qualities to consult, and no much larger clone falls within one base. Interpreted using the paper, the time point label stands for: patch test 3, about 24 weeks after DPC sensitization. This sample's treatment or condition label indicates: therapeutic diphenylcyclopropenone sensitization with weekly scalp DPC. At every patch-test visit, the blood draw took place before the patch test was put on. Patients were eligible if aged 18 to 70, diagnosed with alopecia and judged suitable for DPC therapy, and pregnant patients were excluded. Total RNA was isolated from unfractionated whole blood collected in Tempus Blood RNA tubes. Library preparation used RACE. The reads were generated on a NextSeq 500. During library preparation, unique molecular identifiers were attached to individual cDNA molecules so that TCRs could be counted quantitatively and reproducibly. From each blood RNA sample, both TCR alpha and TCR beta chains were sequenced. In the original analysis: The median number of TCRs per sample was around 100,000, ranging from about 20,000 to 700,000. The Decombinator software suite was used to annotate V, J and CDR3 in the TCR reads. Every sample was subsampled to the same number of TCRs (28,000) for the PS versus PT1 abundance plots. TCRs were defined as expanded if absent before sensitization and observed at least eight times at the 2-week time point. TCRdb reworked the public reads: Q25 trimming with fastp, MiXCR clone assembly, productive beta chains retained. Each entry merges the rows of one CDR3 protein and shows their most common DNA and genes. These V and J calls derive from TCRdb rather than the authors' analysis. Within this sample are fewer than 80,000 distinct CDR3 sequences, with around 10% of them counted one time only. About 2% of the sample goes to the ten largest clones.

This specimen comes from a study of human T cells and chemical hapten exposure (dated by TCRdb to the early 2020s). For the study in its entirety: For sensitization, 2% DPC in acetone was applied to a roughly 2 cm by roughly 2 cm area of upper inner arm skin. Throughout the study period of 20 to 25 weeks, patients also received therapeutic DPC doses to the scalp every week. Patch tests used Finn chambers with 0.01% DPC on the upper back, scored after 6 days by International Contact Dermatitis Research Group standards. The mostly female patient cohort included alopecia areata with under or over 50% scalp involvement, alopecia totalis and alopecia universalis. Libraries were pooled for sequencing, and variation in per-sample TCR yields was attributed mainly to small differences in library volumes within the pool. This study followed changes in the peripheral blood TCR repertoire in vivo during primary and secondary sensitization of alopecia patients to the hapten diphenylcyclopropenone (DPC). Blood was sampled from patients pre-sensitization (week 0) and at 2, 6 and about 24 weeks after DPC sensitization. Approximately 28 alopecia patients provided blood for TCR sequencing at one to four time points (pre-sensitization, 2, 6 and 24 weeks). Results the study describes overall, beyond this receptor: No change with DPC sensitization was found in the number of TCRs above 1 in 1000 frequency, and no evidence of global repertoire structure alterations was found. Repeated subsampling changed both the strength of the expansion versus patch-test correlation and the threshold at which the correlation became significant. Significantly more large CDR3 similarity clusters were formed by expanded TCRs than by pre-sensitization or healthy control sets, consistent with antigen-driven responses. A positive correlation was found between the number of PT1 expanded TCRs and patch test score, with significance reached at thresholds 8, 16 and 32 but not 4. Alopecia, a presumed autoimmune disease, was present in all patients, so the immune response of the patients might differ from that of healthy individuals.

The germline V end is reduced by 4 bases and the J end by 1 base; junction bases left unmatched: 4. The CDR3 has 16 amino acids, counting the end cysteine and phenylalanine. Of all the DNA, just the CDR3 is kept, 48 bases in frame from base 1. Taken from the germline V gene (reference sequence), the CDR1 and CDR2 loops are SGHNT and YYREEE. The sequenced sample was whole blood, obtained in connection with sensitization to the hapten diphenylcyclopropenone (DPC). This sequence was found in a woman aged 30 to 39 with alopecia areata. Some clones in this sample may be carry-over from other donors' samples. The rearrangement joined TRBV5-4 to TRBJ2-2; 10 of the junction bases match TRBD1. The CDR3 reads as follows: CASSGGTGENTGELFF. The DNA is TGTGCCAGCAGCGGCGGGACAGGGGAGAACACCGGGGAGCTGTTTTTT. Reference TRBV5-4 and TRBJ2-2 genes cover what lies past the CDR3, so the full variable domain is ETGVTQSPTHLIKTRGQQVTLRCSSQSGHNTVSWYQQALGQGPQFIFQYYREEENGRGNFPPRFSGLQFPNYSSELNVNALELDDSALYLCASSGGTGENTGELFFGEGSRLTVL.